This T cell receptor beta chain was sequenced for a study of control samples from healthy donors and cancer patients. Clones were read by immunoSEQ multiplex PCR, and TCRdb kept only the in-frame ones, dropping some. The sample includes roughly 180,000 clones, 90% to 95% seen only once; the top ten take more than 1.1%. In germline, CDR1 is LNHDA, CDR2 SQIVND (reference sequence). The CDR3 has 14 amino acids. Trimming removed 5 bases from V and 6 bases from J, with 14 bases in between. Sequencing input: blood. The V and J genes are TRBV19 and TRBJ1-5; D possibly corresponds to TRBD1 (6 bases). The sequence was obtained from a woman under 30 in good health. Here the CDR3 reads CASSLRGAVQPQHF. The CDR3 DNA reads TGTGCCAGTAGTCTACGGGGGGCGGTTCAGCCCCAGCATTTT.